This T cell receptor beta chain was identified during a study of cytomegalovirus exposure and HLA in healthy donors (dated by TCRdb to about 2017). Regarding the research as a whole: An earlier analysis of some 620 of the donors reported about 260 Gb of sequence data and about 120 million unique TCR beta sequences obtained from 150 million to 200 million T cells. A later genetic analysis used genome-wide SNP genotypes for about 60% of the 666 donors, treating that subset as a discovery cohort. A separate validation cohort of more than 100 different subjects was used in addition to the 666-subject first cohort. The number of typed donors differed by locus: roughly 620-630 for A, B, C, DRB1 and DQB1; approximately 520 for DQA1; 606 for DPA1; and approximately 450 for DPB1. To predict cytomegalovirus infection status, the study brought together high-throughput TCR immunosequencing, statistical association of individual TCRs with disease status, and machine learning. Using immunosequencing, the study profiled T cell repertoires from 640 or so subjects and related those repertoires to cytomegalovirus serostatus. Four to six DR-DQ haplotypes were handled as single units for association and clustering, since linkage in the cohort was strong. About 330 gigabases of sequencing data and around 80 million unique TCR sequences made up an early release that covered around 640 HLA-typed donors. The later analysis used no new phenotypic data to find candidate immune exposures, relying instead on TCR beta sequences and their occurrence across donors. An earlier analysis of around 640 of the donors used high-throughput TCR beta sequencing to judge whether each TCR beta V gene segment behaved as functional or pseudogenic. Donor age, sex, ethnicity and CMV serostatus were compiled alongside the repertoire data. The genetic ancestry cluster associated with self-reported Caucasian donors included 81% of the 350 to 500 genotyped donors. The study was designed to test whether signatures of past pathogen exposure could be identified by cataloging public T cell receptors. Every repertoire in the discovery cohort had been generated on one and the same sequencing platform. In a later analysis, previously published TCR beta repertoires from 666 donors were re-analyzed and high-resolution HLA genotyping was added so that TCR occurrence patterns could be studied. Among 398 genotyped donors of the cohort, an average of about 220,000 unique TCR beta nucleotide sequences was sequenced per donor, of which about 18% were non-productive. HLA typing covered class I and class II loci at four-digit resolution. On the study overall, not on this receptor specifically: In this cohort, only TCR beta chains were sequenced, and detectable features were limited by the absence of alpha or paired-chain data. A later genetic analysis associated a missense DCLRE1C variant with V-gene and J-gene trimming of TCR beta chains, and an independent cohort replicated the association. The classifier was reported to diagnose cytomegalovirus status with high specificity and sensitivity in both the original and validation cohorts. Compared with the approximately 670-donor mean, donors in an Asian-associated ancestry cluster had fewer N-insertions in productive TCRs, according to a later genetic analysis. Correlated functional status among segregating V segments might be attributable to linkage disequilibrium, but an unknown experimental factor could not be ruled out. Strong co-occurrence of HLA alleles, especially DR and DQ, made assigning TCR associations to individual alleles difficult. A further reported finding was that TCR beta sequences accurately predicted the HLA-A and HLA-B alleles for most subjects in the first cohort. Several of the top co-occurrence clusters appeared to be linked to parvovirus B19, influenza, CMV and Epstein-Barr virus, according to a later analysis. In an earlier analysis of around 600 of the donors, most TCR beta V segments were observed in productive rearrangements about 90% or about 30% of the time, broadly matching IMGT annotations. Because counts were too low, some 17 rarely observed V segments, including chromosome 9 orphons, were excluded from the earlier analysis of 587 of the donors. In a later analysis, HLA-associated TCR beta chains showed more clonal expansion and lower generation probabilities than non-associated chains that were equally common. The 87-base-pair reads could not distinguish some IMGT-functional V segments, including TRBV6-2 and TRBV6-3, so those segments were excluded. The presence/absence analyses assumed that sequencing depth was roughly uniform across donors, and that assumption may not be true. According to a later analysis, most CMV-associated TCR beta chains appeared to be HLA-restricted, and the HLA associations seemed to be driven largely by CMV exposure. A later analysis found that TCR association rates varied across HLA loci, with DRB1 alleles showing the most associated TCRs and HLA-C alleles the fewest. Specific HLA alleles were associated with roughly 16,000 TCR beta sequences at a false discovery rate of 0.05 in a later analysis. The authors suggested that the approach could potentially be extended to other disease states and immunological phenotypes. Across donors, most TCR sequences were observed very rarely, whereas some public TCRs were present in many individuals. In the study, approximately 160 TCR beta chains were listed as associated with cytomegalovirus. In vitro tests confirmed that three of the cytomegalovirus-associated TCR beta chains recognize cytomegalovirus antigens. CMV serostatus was the only immune exposure information available for the cohort. HLA typing was unavailable for some donors at each locus, so association tests used only the typed subset. A cluster of highly shared sequence variants was judged likely to be a technical artifact of the sequencing pipeline.

The germline V gene (reference sequence) supplies CDR1 LNHDA and CDR2 SQIVND. Trimming removed 5 bases from V and 5 bases from J; the gene matches leave 20 bases unexplained. Inclusive of the bounding cysteine and phenylalanine, the CDR3 is 18 residues long. The kept DNA is CDR3 alone, 54 bases in frame from the first base. Concerning this clone itself: This clone's antigen is unknown. No clone much larger than this one lies a single base away; base qualities are absent.

The cohort comprised fewer than 750 healthy bone marrow donors. All cohort members were sampled while nominally healthy, although unrecorded immune exposures were likely present. The donor tested CMV seronegative and was one of the 352 seronegative cohort members. Every donor gave a peripheral blood sample, and the peripheral blood mononuclear cells from that sample were used for TCR beta sequencing. The Qiagen DNeasy Blood Extraction Kit was used to extract genomic DNA from the blood cell samples. The library was built by means of the immunoSEQ multiplex PCR assay. For the multiplex PCR, a mixture combining 60 forward primers for TCR Vbeta segments and 13 reverse primers for TCR Jbeta segments was used. The CDR3 region of rearranged TCR beta genes was amplified from genomic DNA by a multiplex PCR assay. The amplified TCR beta libraries were sequenced on the Illumina HiSeq System as 87-base-pair reads. The paper's data handling went like this. A later analysis counted about 80 million unique TCR beta chains across the 666 repertoires, and some 12 million of these chains were shared by at least two donors. To remove PCR and sequencing errors, raw reads were error-corrected and collapsed into unique sequences using a nearest-neighbor algorithm that merged closely related sequences. To assign V, D and J gene segments, CDR3 sequences were aligned to IMGT reference sequences. For a sequence to be retained, a match of at least six nucleotides was required to both a V gene segment and a J gene segment. Rearrangements were called productive when the CDR3 lacked stop codons and stayed in frame with V and J; all others were non-productive. CDR3 was defined by IMGT convention, running from the second conserved V-encoded cysteine to the conserved J-encoded phenylalanine. The earlier analysis of about 530 of the donors excluded any sequence lacking an unambiguous match to a single V gene segment. In an earlier analysis of approximately 550 of the donors, V segments were called functional above 56.7% productive rearrangements and were called segregating when the between-donor standard deviation exceeded 5%. A statistical classification framework was built to diagnose cytomegalovirus status from the catalog of TCR beta chain sequences. V and J gene assignment, in a later analysis, came from comparing TCR nucleotide sequences with IMGT/GENE-DB human TR gene sequences. The TCRdist pipeline was used in a later analysis to assign CDR3 sequences and most-parsimonious VDJ recombination scenarios. In a later analysis, each TCR beta chain was defined by its CDR3 amino acid sequence together with its V-gene family, and reads lacking a unique V-gene family were excluded. As a way to deal with suspected cross-contamination and a sequencing artifact, a later analysis dropped roughly 620 nucleotide sequences that were highly shared and had low generation probability. In a later analysis, a clonal expansion index was calculated for each public chain from normalized within-repertoire ranks of inferred template counts. A later analysis computed generation probabilities with a VDJ recombination model fitted to out-of-frame rearrangements, and checked the results against IGoR. In a later analysis, TCR-TCR, TCR-HLA and TCR-CMV co-occurrence was scored with hypergeometric tests, and a repertoire-size bias correction was applied to TCR pairs. A later analysis estimated false discovery rates by permuting HLA or CMV assignments 20 times. In a later analysis, co-occurring TCRs were grouped using DBSCAN, and TCRdist sequence similarity was added for clustering within HLA-allele-positive subsets. Co-occurrence clustering excluded repertoires with fewer than 30,000 or more than 120,000 public chains, plus five with anomalous nucleotide sharing. In its TCRdb copy, this immuneACCESS table keeps in-frame sequences only and misses some clones. Where compared with another copy, unresolved V genes explain less than half of these, and the others have no known cause. For V, J and clone size, that table is used; D and trimming come from the DNA. The sample has about 170,000 clones on record, around 76% of them singletons. Of the sample, under 2.5% is held by the ten largest clones.

The chain uses TRBV19 and TRBJ1-2, and TRBD1 aligns with 7 junction nucleotides. Sequencing was performed on PBMCs. This clonotype was obtained from a female donor in good health and CMV-seronegative. The CDR3 here reads CASSPPRDRGLVPYGYTF. The DNA sequence is given as TGTGCCAGTAGTCCCCCCCGGGACAGAGGGCTGGTGCCGTATGGCTACACCTTC.